This passage covers 14 T cell receptor beta chains from one sample sequenced in a study of Ad26.COV2.S vaccination and SARS-CoV-2 variants. Using immunoSEQ multiplex PCR, the repertoire was profiled, and TCRdb retains in-frame clones only, with some absent. The table records just over 350,000 clones, 92% of them present only once. The source material was peripheral blood, sampled after recovery from COVID-19. The source of these receptors is a human donor who had recovered from COVID-19.

This clone was detected ten times or more. The rearrangement uses TRBV6-6 and TRBJ2-2; D unclear. Germline V gene data show CDR1 as MNHNY and CDR2 as SVGAGI (reference sequence). The V end lost 7 bases, the J end lost 3 bases, and 12 bases lay between the germline ends. The CDR3 has 14 amino acids. As DNA, the CDR3 is TGTGCCAGCAAGGTAACTTCGGACACCGGGGAGCTGTTTTTT. It specifies CASKVTSDTGELFF.

The chain joins TRBV9 to TRBJ1-4, with D perhaps TRBD1 (5 bases). V shed 3 bases and J shed 7 bases, with 16 bases lying between them. This CDR3 spans 15 amino acids. The V gene's germline CDR1 is SGDLS and CDR2 YYNGEE. CDR3: CASSGSGLMGEKLFF. The CDR3 nucleotides read TGTGCCAGCAGCGGATCAGGGTTGATGGGTGAAAAACTGTTTTTT.

The chain recombines TRBV6-5 with TRBJ2-7; D may correspond to TRBD1 or TRBD2 (5 bases each). CDR3 length: 13 residues. Trimming left V 6 bases short and J 6 bases short, with 15 bases between. Germline loops: CDR1 MNHEY, CDR2 SVGAGI. The CDR3 loop is CASSSLGAREQYF. For the CDR3, the DNA is TGTGCCAGCAGCTCACTAGGGGCACGCGAGCAGTACTTC.

This chain uses TRBV13 with TRBJ2-7, with TRBD1 matching over 9 bases. The CDR3 sequence is 16 residues long. V shed 4 bases and J 2 bases; nucleotides not matched to a gene: 9. CDR1 PRHDT and CDR2 FYEKMQ come from the germline V gene (reference sequence). The CDR3 sequence is CASSYQRTGATYEQYF. In nucleotides, the CDR3 is TGTGCCAGCAGCTACCAAAGGACAGGGGCGACCTACGAGCAGTACTTC. The full variable domain, its missing parts supplied by reference TRBV13 and TRBJ2-7, is AAGVIQSPRHLIKEKRETATLKCYPIPRHDTVYWYQQGPGQDPQFLISFYEKMQSDKGSIPDRFSAQQFSDYHSELNMSSLELGDSALYFCASSYQRTGATYEQYFGPGTRLTVT.

The rearrangement uses TRBV4-1 and TRBJ2-3; D not certain. There are 15 residues in the CDR3. The germline V and J ends were trimmed by 7 bases and 4 bases, with 18 bases remaining between them. The germline V gene has CDR1 MGHRA and CDR2 YSYEKL. Here the CDR3 reads CASTAAPTSADTQYF. The CDR3 DNA is TGCGCCAGCACGGCCGCCCCGACTTCCGCAGATACGCAGTATTTT.

This chain links TRBV18 with TRBJ1-2; D is perhaps TRBD1 (5 bases). V lost 1 base to trimming and J lost 3 bases, with 12 bases between them. In germline, CDR1 is KGHSH, CDR2 LQKENI. The CDR3 spans 15 residues. The CDR3: CASSPRSGRDYGYTF. The CDR3 coding sequence is TGTGCCAGCTCACCACGGTCAGGGCGGGACTATGGCTACACCTTC.

This chain joins TRBV3-1 (or the pseudogene TRBV3-2) and TRBJ1-2, with D perhaps TRBD1 (5 bases). CDR1 and CDR2 (germline): LGHDT, YNNKEL (reference sequence). V lost 3 bases to trimming and J lost 3 bases, with 14 bases between them. This CDR3 comprises 15 residues. The CDR3 DNA reads as TGTGCCAGCAGCCACCAGGCCCAGGGTCACTATGGCTACACCTTC. Amino acids: CASSHQAQGHYGYTF.

The rearrangement joins TRBV3-1 (or the pseudogene TRBV3-2) to TRBJ1-5; 8 bases line up with TRBD1. The CDR3 extends over 16 amino acids. Unmatched junction bases numbered 4, after V lost 1 base and J lost 2 bases. Germline V CDR1 and CDR2: LGHDT, YNNKEL (reference sequence). Here the CDR3 reads CASSQGPGQGNQPQHF. As DNA, the CDR3 is TGTGCCAGCAGCCAAGGCCCGGGACAGGGCAATCAGCCCCAGCATTTT.

This clone was detected a few times. This chain uses TRBV12-5 with TRBJ1-1; 8 bases align to TRBD1. The CDR3 totals 17 residues. The ends lost 1 base at V and 0 bases at J; junction bases unmatched: 7. CDR1 LGHNT and CDR2 FRNRAP come from the germline V gene. The CDR3 sequence: CASGLGGQAIMNTEAFF. The CDR3 nucleotides read TGTGCTAGTGGTTTGGGGGGACAGGCAATCATGAACACTGAAGCTTTCTTT.

V gene TRBV5-1 combines with J gene TRBJ2-1; 9 bases map to TRBD1. Germline lookup yields CDR1 SGHRS and CDR2 YFSETQ. The CDR3 consists of 15 residues. V was pared by 4 bases and J by 10 bases, with 12 bases of the junction left unmatched. CDR3 in amino acids: CASSPPGTGRGEQFF. The CDR3 DNA reads TGCGCCAGCAGCCCGCCCGGGACAGGGCGCGGAGAGCAGTTCTTC.

This clone appeared a single time. V and J are TRBV6-5 and TRBJ1-1; weak D call: TRBD1 (6 bases). Per germline, CDR1 MNHEY and CDR2 SVGAGI. V was trimmed by 7 bases and J by 1 base, leaving 10 bases between them. The CDR3 runs 13 residues. CDR3 in amino acids: CASTRGGNTEAFF. The CDR3 DNA reads TGTGCCAGCACGAGAGGGGGGAACACTGAAGCTTTCTTT.

This chain joins TRBV4-1 and TRBJ1-2; the D is unclear. This CDR3 has 15 residues. V was trimmed by 4 bases and J by 4 bases, leaving 16 bases between them. Germline assignment: CDR1 MGHRA and CDR2 YSYEKL. Here the CDR3 DNA reads TGCGCCAGCAGCCCGCCGGGCCCCATCCTCTATGGCTACACCTTC. This gives the protein CASSPPGPILYGYTF.

The chain uses TRBV6-2 or TRBV6-3 and TRBJ2-5, with a weak D call TRBD1 (5 bases). From germline, CDR1 is MNHEY and CDR2 SVGEGT. The V and J ends lost 6 bases and 5 bases respectively, with 19 bases between them. The CDR3 has 15 amino acids. The CDR3 DNA reads TGTGCCAGCAGCCTCACAGGTTGGGTCGGCGAGACCCAGTACTTC. This gives the protein CASSLTGWVGETQYF.

The chain combines TRBV7-8 with TRBJ1-6; D might be TRBD1 (6 bases). Deletions cut 5 bases from V and 9 bases from J, with 11 bases between. CDR3 length: 13 residues. Looked up from germline, CDR1 is SGHVS and CDR2 is FQNEAQ. As DNA, the CDR3 is TGTGCCAGCAGCGCCCCAGGGGTTTCACCCCTCCACTTT. It yields the protein CASSAPGVSPLHF.